What follows are 21 T cell receptor beta chains derived from one specimen sequenced in a study of beta chain features in type 1 diabetes listed by TCRdb under 2018. The antigens for these receptors are not known. To prepare the library, the immunoSEQ multiplex PCR assay was applied. The High Capacity cDNA Reverse Transcription Kit was used to reverse transcribe all of the isolated RNA, meaning that expressed TCRB transcripts were what got sequenced. The table comes from immuneACCESS by way of TCRdb, which keeps in-frame sequences with V and J called. Part of the clones is missing from these tables; in studies checked, under half for an unresolved V gene and the rest for unknown reasons. For this sample the table gives 95,000 to 150,000 clones, of which 16% were detected only once. The top ten constitute over 2% of the sample. General study outcomes and caveats: A moderate but significant shortening of TCRB CDR3 length was observed in type 1 diabetes patients in all four CD4+ subsets.

Specimen: central memory CD4+ T cells from blood. Receptors originate from a man aged 25 to 45 with type 1 diabetes.

This clone was found a few times. V is TRBV19 and J is TRBJ2-5; TRBD1 agrees at 9 bases. The CDR3 loop spans 17 amino acids. CDR1 LNHDA and CDR2 SQIVND come from the germline V gene (reference sequence). The junction had 13 bases not matched to a gene; V was cut back by 3 bases and J by 5 bases. The CDR3 bases are TGTGCCAGTAGTATCCAACCCCGGGACAGGGTTCGGGAGACCCAGTACTTC. It codes for CASSIQPRDRVRETQYF.

This chain uses TRBV7-7 with TRBJ2-3; maybe TRBD2 (6 bases). Trimming took off 10 bases at V and 9 bases at J, with 20 bases between the two ends. This CDR3 spans 13 amino acids. The V gene's germline CDR1 is SSHAT and CDR2 FNYEAQ (reference sequence). The CDR3 region is CATQESRAGTQYF. CDR3 nucleotide sequence: TGTGCCACACAGGAATCTCGGGCGGGAACGCAGTATTTT. Full variable domain (remainder filled in from reference TRBV7-7 and TRBJ2-3): GAGVSQSPRYKVTKRGQDVTLRCDPISSHATLYWYQQALGQGPEFLTYFNYEAQPDKSGLPSDRFSAERPEGSISTLTIQRTEQRDSAMYRCATQESRAGTQYFGPGTRLTVL.

This clone was seen a handful of times. The chain recombines TRBV7-8 with TRBJ2-3; D ambiguous. CDR1 is SGHVS, CDR2 FQNEAQ, per germline. This CDR3 is 12 amino acids long. V was shortened by 0 bases and J by 5 bases, with 3 bases between the two germline ends. CDR3 residues: CASSLARDTQYF. For the CDR3, the DNA is TGTGCCAGCAGCTTAGCACGAGATACGCAGTATTTT. Combining the CDR3 with reference TRBV7-8 and TRBJ2-3 gives the whole variable domain GAGVSQSPRYKVAKRGQDVALRCDPISGHVSLFWYQQALGQGPEFLTYFQNEAQLDKSGLPSDRFFAERPEGSVSTLKIQRTQQEDSAVYLCASSLARDTQYFGPGTRLTVL.

The J gene is TRBJ1-1, the V gene TRBV5-1; perhaps TRBD1 as D (6 bases). Germline CDR1 is SGHRS and CDR2 is YFSETQ. The CDR3 covers 14 residues. The V gene lost 4 bases and the J gene lost 1 base, with 11 bases spanning the gap. The CDR3 loop reads CASSTRDTNTEAFF. CDR3 nucleotide sequence: TGCGCCAGCAGCACTCGGGACACGAACACTGAAGCTTTCTTT.

This clone was seen a handful of times. V and J are TRBV4-3 and TRBJ2-7; tentative D call: TRBD1 (5 bases). Germline-derived CDR1 and CDR2 are LGHNA and YSLEER. Trimming stripped 4 bases from V and 2 bases from J, with 15 bases between. The CDR3 is 15 amino acids. Here the CDR3 DNA reads TGCGCCAGCAGCCCCGATGGGGCTTCAACCTACGAGCAGTACTTC. It is translated as CASSPDGASTYEQYF.

The V and J genes are TRBV14 and TRBJ1-3; D is uncertain. Germline V lookup: CDR1 SGHDN, CDR2 FVKESK. V was trimmed by 4 bases and J by 1 base, leaving 5 bases between them. This CDR3 is 13 amino acids long. CDR3 residues: CASSLLSGNTIYF. As DNA, the CDR3 is TGTGCCAGCAGCCTACTTTCTGGAAACACCATATATTTT.

The chain joins TRBV30 to TRBJ1-2; 8 bases agree with TRBD1. The CDR3 covers 13 residues. CDR1 and CDR2 from the germline V gene are GTSNPN and SVGIG (reference sequence). V lost 2 bases and J lost 4; bases outside the gene matches: 3. In nucleotides, the CDR3 is TGTGCCTGGAGTCGACAGGGGTTCTATGGCTACACCTTC. Translation gives CAWSRQGFYGYTF.

The genes are TRBV29-1 and TRBJ2-3; D is ambiguous. This CDR3 contains 11 residues. Trimming removed 8 bases at V and 2 bases at J, with 8 bases between. In germline, CDR1 is SQVTM, CDR2 ANQGSEA. CDR3 protein: CSFFYTDTQYF. In nucleotides, the CDR3 is TGCAGCTTCTTTTACACAGATACGCAGTATTTT.

This clone has at least ten counts. The chain uses TRBV23-1 and TRBJ1-3; D perhaps matches TRBD1 (5 bases). TRBV23-1 is noted as an ORF with a role that remains uncertain. Trimming cost V 0 bases and J 0 bases, with 9 bases left between them. The CDR3 length is 16 residues. The CDR3 DNA reads TGCGCCAGCAGTCAATCTGACAGCGGCTCTGGAAACACCATATATTTT. Translated, it gives CASSQSDSGSGNTIYF.

J is TRBJ2-1 and V is TRBV9; TRBD2 aligns across 8 bases. V lost 3 bases, J lost 2 bases, and 7 bases stayed unmatched. The CDR3 has 16 amino acids. Germline lookup yields CDR1 SGDLS and CDR2 YYNGEE. CDR3 nucleotides: TGTGCCAGCAGCGATGTAGCGGGGACCACCTACAATGAGCAGTTCTTC. Translation gives CASSDVAGTTYNEQFF.

The chain employs TRBV4-3 and TRBJ1-6, with a possible D match to TRBD1 (6 bases). Trimming took 7 bases from V and 6 from J, leaving 10 bases between them. From germline, CDR1 is LGHNA and CDR2 YSLEER. This CDR3 has 13 residues. The CDR3 DNA reads TGCGCCAGCAAGAGGACAGCTAATTCACCCCTCCACTTT. This gives the protein CASKRTANSPLHF.

The genes are TRBV7-2 and TRBJ2-1; D uncertain. Germline V CDR1 and CDR2: SGHTA, FQGNSA. V dropped 5 bases and J dropped 9 bases, with 11 bases sitting between them. CDR3 length equals 12 residues. The CDR3 coding sequence is TGTGCCAGCAGCCCAAGGGAAGGTGAGCAGTTCTTC. This encodes CASSPREGEQFF.

V is TRBV5-4 and J is TRBJ1-4; no reliable D call. The CDR3 extends over 15 amino acids. Germline-derived CDR1 and CDR2 are SGHNT and YYREEE (reference sequence). V lost 0 bases to trimming and J lost 2 bases, with 8 bases between them. CDR3 nucleotide sequence: TGTGCCAGCAGCTTGGTAGGGTCCACTAATGAAAAACTGTTTTTT. It is translated as CASSLVGSTNEKLFF.

The sample holds a few counts of this clone. The gene calls are TRBV6-6 and TRBJ2-2; tentatively, D is TRBD1 (5 bases). Between the trimmed V and J ends, which lost 11 bases and 1 base, there was a span of 17 bases. Germline V gene sequence: CDR1 MNHNY, CDR2 SVGAGI (reference sequence). The length of the CDR3 is 15 residues. The DNA of the CDR3 is TGTGCCCGCACCCGCGGCAGGGTGAACACCGGGGAGCTGTTTTTT. Translating gives CARTRGRVNTGELFF.

This clone has only a few counts. This CDR3 reads CASSDPYANEQFF. CDR3 nucleotide sequence: TGTGCCAGCAGCGACCCCTATGCCAATGAGCAGTTCTTC. V usage is TRBV7-3 and J usage is TRBJ2-1; unclear D gene. The V end was cut by 5 bases, the J end by 6 bases, with 11 bases between. The CDR3 has 13 amino acids. The V gene's germline CDR1 is SGHTA and CDR2 FQGTGA.

This clone was detected only a few times. The rearrangement joins TRBV10-2 to TRBJ2-3; a weak D match, TRBD2 (6 bases). CDR3 length: 15 residues. V was trimmed by 4 bases and J by 1 base, leaving 12 bases between them. Germline CDR1 and CDR2: WSHSY and SAAADI. CDR3 coding DNA: TGCGCCAGCAGTGGTCTTGAGCGGGGCACAGATACGCAGTATTTT. As protein: CASSGLERGTDTQYF.

The chain has TRBV6-6 and TRBJ1-5; the D is unclear. Trimming shortened V by 0 bases and J by 7 bases, and 4 bases separated the two germline ends. Per germline, CDR1 MNHNY and CDR2 SVGAGI (reference sequence). This CDR3 is built from 12 residues. The CDR3, as DNA: TGTGCCAGCAGTTACTCAAGACAGCCCCAGCATTTT. Protein: CASSYSRQPQHF.

This clone was counted only a few times. CDR3 nucleotide sequence: TGCAGTGCCCACCATGGCTACACCTTC. Protein: CSAHHGYTF. V gene TRBV20-1 combines with J gene TRBJ1-2; D gene uncertain. V lost 6 bases and J lost 6, with 5 bases in between. The CDR3 loop spans 9 amino acids. CDR1 DFQATT and CDR2 SNEGSKA come from the germline V gene (reference sequence).

To note about this clone: Within the sample, other DNA sequences also encode this same CDR3. The chain recombines TRBV7-2 with TRBJ2-5; perhaps TRBD1 as D (5 bases). CDR3 length: 14 residues. V was pared by 3 bases and J by 4 bases, with 12 bases between. CDR1 and CDR2 from the germline V gene are SGHTA and FQGNSA. CDR3 DNA: TGTGCCAGCAGCTTTCTTAGGGGTCGAGAGACCCAGTACTTC. Its protein product is CASSFLRGRETQYF.

The table lists this clone with a few counts. The rearrangement uses TRBV4-3 and TRBJ1-3; unclear D gene. Germline assignment: CDR1 LGHNA and CDR2 YSLEER. Trimming stripped 0 bases from V and 5 bases from J, with 14 bases between. This CDR3 is 16 amino acids long. The CDR3 DNA sequence: TGCGCCAGCAGCCAAGATGTCCGGCCCATCCGAAACACCATATATTTT. Amino acids: CASSQDVRPIRNTIYF.

J is TRBJ2-4 and V is TRBV7-2, with D possibly matching TRBD2 (7 bases). Trimming cost V 4 bases and J 9 bases, with 10 bases left between them. There are 12 residues in the CDR3. Germline V gene data show CDR1 as SGHTA and CDR2 as FQGNSA. In DNA form, the CDR3 reads TGTGCCAGCAGCTGCGGGGGCGGCATTCAGTACTTC. Protein product: CASSCGGGIQYF. Based on the CDR3 plus reference TRBV7-2 and TRBJ2-4, the full variable domain is GAGVSQSPSNKVTEKGKDVELRCDPISGHTALYWYRQSLGQGLEFLIYFQGNSAPDKSGLPSDRFSAERTGGSVSTLTIQRTQQEDSAVYLCASSCGGGIQYFGAGTRLSVL.